The entry that follows covers one T cell receptor beta chain sequence. This CDR3 is built from 15 residues. Germline assignment: CDR1 SGHNT and CDR2 YYREEE (reference sequence). With 0 bases removed from V and 1 base from J, the gap between germline ends came to 9 bases. The sample comes from a study of blood T cell repertoires in COVID-19. About the study: Sites in the United States, Italy and Spain provided acute and convalescent COVID-19 samples. T cells, B-cell-depleted T cells, or PBMCs provided the cDNA or gDNA that served as material.

Original data processing: By means of reference gene primer amplification, nucleated cell counts were estimated. The method was immunoSEQ multiplex PCR; TCRdb's version includes in-frame clones alone and lacks a portion of them. The V and J calls and the clone size are those of that table, but D and trimming were determined from the DNA. The data hold around 140,000 clones, with 88% observed a single time. The sequenced sample was peripheral blood. This TCR came from a woman in her sixties with acute or convalescent COVID-19. V gene TRBV5-4 combines with J gene TRBJ2-3, with D tentatively TRBD1 (6 bases). The DNA for the CDR3 is TGTGCCAGCAGCTTGGTAGGGGGAGGCACAGATACGCAGTATTTT. Its protein is CASSLVGGGTDTQYF.